The 28 T cell receptor beta chains given below trace back to one sample, sequenced in a study of identical twins. TCRdb passed the 5' RACE reads through MiXCR, listing each CDR3 protein once. The sample lists roughly 1,500,000 distinct CDR3 sequences; about 32% were seen once. Sequences were obtained from cord blood. These receptors all stem from a newborn girl in good health.

This clonotype showed up just a few times. The genes are TRBV6-1 and TRBJ1-2; unclear D gene. There are 15 residues in the CDR3. CDR1 and CDR2 from the germline V gene are MNHNS and SASEGT. Trimming took off 6 bases at V and 0 bases at J, with 14 bases between the two ends. CDR3 bases: TGTGCCAGCAGGGCGTGGGCGGGATCTAACTATGGCTACACCTTC. Translating gives CASRAWAGSNYGYTF.

As concerns this clonotype: One end of the junction is discordant with germline, which a read error may explain. The chain is built from TRBV10-3 and TRBJ2-5; no clear D. Per germline, CDR1 ENHRY and CDR2 SYGVKD. The CDR3 is 11 amino acids. In DNA form, the CDR3 reads TGTGTCATCAGTGAGTTGGAGACCCAGTACTTC. It is translated as CVISELETQYF.

This clonotype was counted between two and nine times. V is TRBV20-1 and J is TRBJ1-1; 8 nucleotides line up with TRBD1. V lost 4 bases to trimming and J lost 3 bases; unmatched junction nucleotides: 4. The CDR3 runs 13 residues. Germline V gene sequence: CDR1 DFQATT, CDR2 SNEGSKA (reference sequence). The CDR3 region has the DNA TGCAGTGCTACAGGGGGCGGAGACACTGAAGCTTTCTTT. It is translated as CSATGGGDTEAFF.

This clonotype came up a few times. In DNA, the CDR3 is TGTGCCAGCAGCCGTACACTAGCGGGGGTGTACAATGAGCAGTTCTTC. This translates into CASSRTLAGVYNEQFF. The J gene is TRBJ2-1, the V gene TRBV3-1, with 11 bases matching TRBD2. The CDR3 loop spans 16 amino acids. CDR1 and CDR2 from the germline V gene are LGHDT and YNNKEL (reference sequence). With V trimmed by 4 bases and J by 4 bases, 6 bases remained unmatched.

The chain has TRBV10-1 and TRBJ1-5; D not resolved. Trimming pared 3 bases from V and 0 bases from J, leaving 6 bases between. Germline loops: CDR1 WNHNN, CDR2 SYGVQD (reference sequence). This CDR3 has 14 residues. CDR3 bases: TGCGCCAGCAGTGAAGGTAATAGCAATCAGCCCCAGCATTTT. Protein: CASSEGNSNQPQHF.

This clonotype was seen a handful of times. This sequence joins TRBV7-4 and TRBJ2-3; 7 nucleotides match TRBD1. This CDR3 comprises 15 residues. Germline CDR1 and CDR2: SGHVT and SQSDAQ. J gave up 0 bases and V 7 bases, and 7 bases lay outside the gene matches. Written as DNA, the CDR3 is TGTGCCAGCAAAAGTGCCAGGGGGAGCACAGATACGCAGTATTTT. It translates to CASKSARGSTDTQYF.

This clonotype was detected a few times. The J gene is TRBJ2-3, the V gene TRBV28, with 12 bases aligning to TRBD2. With 5 bases clipped from V and 1 base from J, the junction kept 16 bases outside the gene matches. The CDR3 is 20 residues long. Germline V gene data show CDR1 as MDHEN and CDR2 as SYDVKM. CDR3 residues: CASSIPLGLAGGTGTDTQYF. The CDR3 coding sequence is TGTGCCAGCAGTATCCCCCTAGGGCTAGCGGGAGGGACAGGCACAGATACGCAGTATTTT.

This clonotype was observed a few times. The gene calls are TRBV9 and TRBJ2-7, with 13 bases aligning to TRBD2. CDR1 and CDR2 (germline): SGDLS, YYNGEE. With 0 bases clipped from V and 5 bases from J, the junction kept 5 bases outside the gene matches. The length of the CDR3 is 16 residues. Written as DNA, the CDR3 is TGTGCCAGCAGCGTAGGGAGGACTAGCGGGGGTAACGAGCAGTACTTC. It codes for CASSVGRTSGGNEQYF.

CDR3 nucleotides: TGTGCCAGCAGCCAACTAGCGGGGGGGGACGAGCAGTTCTTC. As protein: CASSQLAGGDEQFF. The chain carries TRBV3-1 and TRBJ2-1; 12 bases fit TRBD2. From germline, CDR1 is LGHDT and CDR2 YNNKEL (reference sequence). The CDR3 is made up of 14 amino acids. Trimming at V came to 2 bases and at J to 10 bases, leaving 3 bases not matched to a gene.

The V gene is TRBV20-1, the J gene TRBJ2-3; TRBD2 matches 9 bases. The CDR3 totals 18 residues. V lost 0 bases and J lost 1; bases outside the gene matches: 11. Germline CDR1 is DFQATT and CDR2 is SNEGSKA (reference sequence). The chain's CDR3 is CSAREPTIAGDCTDTQYF. The CDR3 DNA follows: TGCAGTGCTAGAGAGCCCACCATAGCGGGAGATTGCACAGATACGCAGTATTTT.

The chain combines TRBV3-1 with TRBJ1-2; D gene unclear. Trimming took off 3 bases at V and 8 bases at J, with 19 bases between the two ends. The germline V gene has CDR1 LGHDT and CDR2 YNNKEL (reference sequence). The CDR3 sequence is 15 residues long. The CDR3 loop is CASSHFGRPGRGYTF. As DNA, the CDR3 is TGTGCCAGCAGCCATTTCGGACGGCCGGGGAGAGGCTACACCTTC.

As to this clonotype: The junction does not match germline at one end; this may be a read error. The rearrangement joins TRBV7-7 to TRBJ2-1, with no clear D. This CDR3 contains 16 residues. Germline-derived CDR1 and CDR2 are SSHAT and FNYEAQ (reference sequence). This chain's CDR3 is CASSLVSSNSYNEQFF. CDR3 sequence (DNA): TGTGCTAGCAGCTTAGTTTCTAGTAACTCCTACAATGAGCAGTTCTTC.

In this sample, this clonotype turned up a few times. The chain is built from TRBV3-1 and TRBJ1-5, with D unclear. The CDR3 has 13 amino acids. Trimming cost V 3 bases and J 2 bases, with 5 bases left between them. The germline V gene encodes CDR1 LGHDT and CDR2 YNNKEL (reference sequence). CDR3 nucleotides: TGTGCCAGCAGCCATCCGGGCAATCAGCCCCAGCATTTT. Residues: CASSHPGNQPQHF.

A few counts support this clonotype. The V gene is TRBV12-3 or TRBV12-4, the J gene TRBJ2-1; D is tentatively TRBD1 or TRBD2 (5 bases each). The CDR3 extends over 12 amino acids. The V and J ends lost 7 bases and 6 bases respectively, with 10 bases between them. CDR3 sequence reads: CASTLRGNEQFF. As DNA, the CDR3 is TGTGCCAGCACATTGAGGGGCAATGAGCAGTTCTTC.

This chain joins TRBV2 and TRBJ1-2, with 11 bases lining up with TRBD1. Germline CDR1 is SNHLY and CDR2 is FYNNEI. Trimming cost V 7 bases and J 5 bases; bases outside gene matches: 9. This CDR3 has 15 residues. The CDR3 protein is CASNPTGTGGYGYTF. The CDR3 DNA reads TGTGCCAGCAACCCAACCGGGACAGGGGGTTATGGCTACACCTTC. The full variable domain, its missing parts supplied by reference TRBV2 and TRBJ1-2, is EPEVTQTPSHQVTQMGQEVILRCVPISNHLYFYWYRQILGQKVEFLVSFYNNEISEKSEIFDDQFSVERPDGSNFTLKIRSTKLEDSAMYFCASNPTGTGGYGYTFGSGTRLTVV.

In this sample, this clonotype turned up many times. The chain has TRBV5-1 and TRBJ2-1; D is ambiguous. The CDR3 has 13 residues. Germline-derived CDR1 and CDR2 are SGHRS and YFSETQ. Trimming took off 1 base at V and 8 bases at J, with 10 bases between the two ends. The CDR3 DNA is TGCGCCAGCAGCTTGAGTGTGAAGGATGAGCAGTTCTTC. It translates to CASSLSVKDEQFF.

Remarks on this clonotype: At one end, the junction sequence differs from germline, possibly due to a read error. J is TRBJ2-3 and V is TRBV29-1, with TRBD1 matching 8 bases. Germline V CDR1 and CDR2: SQVTM, ANQGSEA. The CDR3 is 14 residues long. This chain's CDR3 is CGVDRGPSTDTQYF. CDR3 bases: TGCGGCGTTGACAGGGGACCTAGCACAGATACGCAGTATTTT.

This clonotype was seen only a few times. The chain combines TRBV6-2 or TRBV6-3 with TRBJ2-5, with D possibly being TRBD1 (5 bases). The germline V gene encodes CDR1 MNHEY and CDR2 SVGEGT. The CDR3 spans 17 residues. V was shortened by 0 bases and J by 2 bases, with 16 bases between the two germline ends. CDR3 region: CASSYSTAGLGQETQYF. The CDR3 bases are TGTGCCAGCAGTTACTCGACAGCCGGATTGGGGCAAGAGACCCAGTACTTC.

The V call is TRBV27, the J call TRBJ1-2, with TRBD1 matching 8 bases. J was trimmed by 6 bases and V by 6 bases; bases with no gene match: 9. There are 14 residues in the CDR3. Germline lookup yields CDR1 MNHEY and CDR2 SMNVEV (reference sequence). CDR3 nucleotide sequence: TGTGCCAGCAGACTCTCGACAGGGGCGGATGGCTACACCTTC. Its translation: CASRLSTGADGYTF.

Details on this clonotype: A much larger clone lies a single base off, so this may be a read error. The chain carries TRBV12-3 or TRBV12-4 and TRBJ2-1; 8 bases align to TRBD1. The better agreement between TRBJ2-7 and the DNA end casts doubt on the J call. The CDR3 spans 15 residues. The CDR3 DNA follows: TGTGCCAGCAGTCTGGACAGGGAGAAGTACAATGAGCAGTACTTC. Translating gives CASSLDREKYNEQYF.

At least ten counts were recorded for this clonotype. J is TRBJ2-3 and V is TRBV24-1, with 13 bases that match TRBD2. The CDR3 spans 15 residues. V was pared by 7 bases and J by 4 bases, with 4 bases of the junction left unmatched. CDR1 and CDR2 from the germline V gene are KGHDR and SFDVKD. The CDR3 bases are TGTGCCACCAGCCGACTAGCGGGAGGACCAGATACGCAGTATTTT. This translates into CATSRLAGGPDTQYF.

This clonotype was detected only a few times. The CDR3 reads CASAELGSNEKLFF. DNA for the CDR3: TGTGCCAGCGCGGAACTGGGGAGTAATGAAAAACTGTTTTTT. This chain joins TRBV6-5 and TRBJ1-4; no clear D. Germline CDR1 is MNHEY and CDR2 is SVGAGI. V gave up 8 bases and J gave up 4 bases, with 14 bases separating them. The length of the CDR3 is 14 residues.

About this clonotype itself: No conserved phenylalanine or tryptophan is present at the end of the CDR3, so a read error is the likely explanation. The CDR3 DNA reads as TGTGCCACCAGCAGAACAGGAAGGTTCTACGAGCAGTACTTA. As protein: CATSRTGRFYEQYL. The chain recombines TRBV15 with TRBJ2-5; a weak D match, TRBD1 (5 bases). The J call may be in error: the DNA end matches TRBJ2-7 better. CDR1 is LNHNV, CDR2 YYDKDF, per germline (reference sequence). This CDR3 spans 14 amino acids.

This chain links TRBV3-1 with TRBJ2-2; TRBD1 matches at 7 bases. The CDR3 length is 19 residues. The junction had 12 bases not matched to a gene; V was cut back by 2 bases and J by 0 bases. The germline gives CDR1 LGHDT, CDR2 YNNKEL (reference sequence). CDR3 loop: CASSQLGTVHKSNTGELFF. The DNA of the CDR3 is TGTGCCAGCAGCCAACTAGGGACAGTACACAAATCGAACACCGGGGAGCTGTTTTTT.

This chain links TRBV12-3 or TRBV12-4 with TRBJ2-5; TRBD2 aligns across 9 bases. V was pared by 3 bases and J by 11 bases, with 13 bases of the junction left unmatched. The CDR3 is 15 amino acids. The CDR3 nucleotides read TGTGCCAGCAGTTTTTTGGCGGGGGGGCTGCATGAGCAGTACTTC. Residues: CASSFLAGGLHEQYF.

This rearrangement joins TRBV5-1 to TRBJ1-5; D is unclear. The V gene's germline CDR1 is SGHRS and CDR2 YFSETQ. Trimming removed 0 bases at V and 1 base at J, with 8 bases between. The CDR3 runs 15 residues. The CDR3 nucleotides read TGCGCCAGCAGCTTGGAGGGTGAAAGCAATCAGCCCCAGCATTTT. As protein: CASSLEGESNQPQHF.

The gene calls are TRBV29-1 and TRBJ2-7; perhaps TRBD1 as D (5 bases). The CDR3 extends over 13 amino acids. Trimming shortened V by 4 bases and J by 4 bases, and 14 bases separated the two germline ends. Germline-derived CDR1 and CDR2 are SQVTM and ANQGSEA. The CDR3 coding sequence is TGCAGCGTTGGAGACAGTCCCCCTTACGAGCAGTACTTC. Amino acids: CSVGDSPPYEQYF.

The genes are TRBV24-1 and TRBJ2-1; TRBD2 matches 9 bases. Gene TRBJ2-7 matches the end of the DNA better, so the J call may be wrong. CDR3 size: 16 residues. Germline assignment: CDR1 KGHDR and CDR2 SFDVKD. CDR3 loop: CATSEGTSHFYNEQYF. CDR3 in DNA: TGTGCCACCAGTGAGGGGACTAGCCATTTTTACAATGAGCAGTACTTC.